Sequencing of this T cell receptor beta chain was carried out in a study of cytomegalovirus exposure and HLA in healthy donors. The germline V gene encodes CDR1 SEHNR and CDR2 FQNEAQ (reference sequence). With V trimmed by 4 bases and J by 4 bases, 12 bases remained unmatched. CDR3 length: 16 amino acids. Researchers ran the PCR with 60 Vbeta and 13 Jbeta primers. The assay was immunoSEQ multiplex PCR, and TCRdb's table has in-frame clones only and misses some. The sample lists more than 150,000 clones; more than 85% were seen once. The sample consisted of PBMCs. This chain connects TRBV7-9 to TRBJ2-7; 8 nucleotides line up with TRBD2. This TCR came from a girl under three years old in good health and CMV-seronegative. The DNA of the CDR3 is TGTGCCAGCAGCTCACACAGCGGGAGCTCTTCGTACGAGCAGTACTTC. The encoded protein is CASSSHSGSSSYEQYF.